This T cell receptor (beta chain) stems from a study of blood T cell repertoires in COVID-19 (dated by TCRdb to about 2020). With respect to the entire study: The collaborator samples originated in the United States, Italy and Spain and spanned the acute and convalescent phases of COVID-19. Samples came from the ongoing ImmuneRACE study (first 160 participants) plus 1,254 subjects from 6 global collaborators. HLA class I and class II types, where available, came from metadata supplied by the sample provider rather than from assay-based typing. The repertoires were released in a freely available public database intended as a resource for research on the immune response to SARS-CoV-2. The prospective study material was composed of cDNA or gDNA derived from T cells, B-cell-depleted T cells, or PBMCs. A de-identified subject ID, COVID-19 status, age in years and sex were almost always included in the sample metadata. Deeply sampled blood TCRbeta repertoires from subjects exposed to, actively infected with, or recovered from COVID-19 were included in the dataset. Results the study describes overall, beyond this receptor: The quantity of clinical and demographic metadata differed by source and by participant and was supplied without curation.

Taken from the germline V gene (reference sequence), the CDR1 and CDR2 loops are SEHNR and FQNEAQ. At the junction V is shortened by 2 bases and J by 5 bases; bases outside the gene matches: 2. There are 14 amino acids in the CDR3, from cysteine to phenylalanine inclusive. The entry retains the CDR3 DNA only, 42 bases that are in frame from base 1. TCRbeta CDR3 regions were amplified from genomic DNA by means of the immunoSEQ Assay, a bias-controlled multiplex PCR. Per the source publication's procedure: The number of nucleated cells in each sample was estimated by amplification of reference gene primers within the assay. To quantify the absolute abundance of each unique TCRbeta CDR3 rearrangement, sequence reads were collapsed and filtered. For each sample, productive Simpson clonality was calculated as the square root of Simpson's diversity index over productive rearrangements. This is the immuneACCESS table as TCRdb keeps it, with only in-frame sequences that have V and J called. A part of the clones is gone; compared with another copy, unresolved V genes explain less than half, and the rest is unexplained. V, J and clone size are taken as reported in that table, and D and trimming were inferred from the DNA itself. This sample gives approximately 170,000 clones in total; 88% of them show up just once. Roughly 8.9% of the sample rests with the top ten.

A note on this clone: Which antigen it targets is not known. Nothing much larger sits one base from this clone, and base qualities are not available.

In the prospective study, participants were roughly 18 to 100 years old, resided in 24 geographic areas of the United States, and were enrolled through a virtual design. In the prospective study, participants were assigned to cohorts based on the clinical history participants reported in a screening survey and a study questionnaire. ImmuneRACE Cohort 3 recovered participants were defined by two consecutive negative NP/OP PCR tests, healthcare professional clearance, or symptom resolution. Mobile phlebotomists in the prospective study collected whole blood, serum and a nasopharyngeal or oropharyngeal swab from every participant. Additional blood draws and questionnaires over an approximately 2-month period could optionally be provided by prospective study participants. Blood samples from the prospective study were shipped frozen or at room temperature prior to DNA extraction.

Sequencing was carried out using PBMCs or T cells enriched from blood (not recorded which). This sequence was found in a woman between 18 and 29 years old who had recovered from COVID-19. The chain joins TRBV7-9 to TRBJ1-1, with 10 bases in between that match TRBD1. CDR3 reads: CASSLKGQGTEAFF. The DNA sequence is given as TGTGCCAGCAGCTTAAAGGGACAGGGGACTGAAGCTTTCTTT. Outside the CDR3, residues come from the reference TRBV7-9 and TRBJ1-1 proteins, so the full variable domain is: DTGVSQNPRHKITKRGQNVTFRCDPISEHNRLYWYRQTLGQGPEFLTYFQNEAQLEKSRLLSDRFSAERPKGSFSTLEIQRTEQGDSAMYLCASSLKGQGTEAFFGQGTRLTVV.